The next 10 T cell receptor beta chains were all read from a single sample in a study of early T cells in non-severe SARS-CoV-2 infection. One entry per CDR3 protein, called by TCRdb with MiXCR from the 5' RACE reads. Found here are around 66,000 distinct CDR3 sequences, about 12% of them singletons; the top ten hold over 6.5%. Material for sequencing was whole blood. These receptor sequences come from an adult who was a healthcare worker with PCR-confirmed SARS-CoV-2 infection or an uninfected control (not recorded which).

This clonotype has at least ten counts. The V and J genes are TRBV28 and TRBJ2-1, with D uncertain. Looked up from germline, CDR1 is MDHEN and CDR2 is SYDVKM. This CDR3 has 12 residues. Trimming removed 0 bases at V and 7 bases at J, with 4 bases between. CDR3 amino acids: CASSLWKNEQFF. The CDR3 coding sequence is TGTGCCAGCAGTTTATGGAAAAATGAGCAGTTCTTC.

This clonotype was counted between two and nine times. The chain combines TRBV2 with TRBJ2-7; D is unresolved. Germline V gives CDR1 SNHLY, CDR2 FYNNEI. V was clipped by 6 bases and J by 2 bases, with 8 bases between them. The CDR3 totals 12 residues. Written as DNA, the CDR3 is TGTGCCAGCAGGGACCGTACCTACGAGCAGTACTTC. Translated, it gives CASRDRTYEQYF.

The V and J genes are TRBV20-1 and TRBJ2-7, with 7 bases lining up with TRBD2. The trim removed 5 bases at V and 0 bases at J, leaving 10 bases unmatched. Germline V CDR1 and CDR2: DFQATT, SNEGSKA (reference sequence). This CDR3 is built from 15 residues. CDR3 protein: CSAGSSGTASYEQYF. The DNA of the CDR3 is TGCAGTGCTGGATCTAGCGGAACCGCCTCCTACGAGCAGTACTTC.

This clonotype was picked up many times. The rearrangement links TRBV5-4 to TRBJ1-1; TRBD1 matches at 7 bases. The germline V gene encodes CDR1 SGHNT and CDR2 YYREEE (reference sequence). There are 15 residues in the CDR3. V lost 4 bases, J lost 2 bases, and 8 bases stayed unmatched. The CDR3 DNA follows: TGTGCCAGCAGCCCCCGGACAGGTGGAAACACTGAAGCTTTCTTT. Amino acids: CASSPRTGGNTEAFF. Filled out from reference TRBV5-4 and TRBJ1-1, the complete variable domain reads ETGVTQSPTHLIKTRGQQVTLRCSSQSGHNTVSWYQQALGQGPQFIFQYYREEENGRGNFPPRFSGLQFPNYSSELNVNALELDDSALYLCASSPRTGGNTEAFFGQGTRLTVV.

The CDR3 region has the DNA TGTGCCACCAGCAGGTGGACAATCTCTAGCACAGATACGCAGTATTTT. It codes for CATSRWTISSTDTQYF. This rearrangement joins TRBV15 to TRBJ2-3; a possible D gene is TRBD1 (5 bases). The V end lost 3 bases, the J end lost 0 bases, and 13 bases lay between the germline ends. Germline V gives CDR1 LNHNV, CDR2 YYDKDF (reference sequence). The CDR3 sequence is 16 residues long.

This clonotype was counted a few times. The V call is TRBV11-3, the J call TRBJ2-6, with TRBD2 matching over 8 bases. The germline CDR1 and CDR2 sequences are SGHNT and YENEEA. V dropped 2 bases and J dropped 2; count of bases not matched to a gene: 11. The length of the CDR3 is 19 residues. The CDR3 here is CASSLTYPGGPTGANVLTF. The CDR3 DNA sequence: TGTGCCAGCAGCTTAACTTATCCGGGAGGGCCTACTGGGGCCAACGTCCTGACTTTC.

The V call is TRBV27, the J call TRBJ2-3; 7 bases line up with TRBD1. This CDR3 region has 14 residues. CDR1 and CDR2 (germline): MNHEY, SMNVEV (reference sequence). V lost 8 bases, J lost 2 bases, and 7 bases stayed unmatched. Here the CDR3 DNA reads TGTGCCAGCGGGGACAGCGGATTCACAGATACGCAGTATTTT. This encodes CASGDSGFTDTQYF.

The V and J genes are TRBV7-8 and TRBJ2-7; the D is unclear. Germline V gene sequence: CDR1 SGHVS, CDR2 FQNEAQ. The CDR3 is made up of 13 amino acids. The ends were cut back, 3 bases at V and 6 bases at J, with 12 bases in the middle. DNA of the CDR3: TGTGCCAGCAGCTTCCGGACGGGCGGCGAGCAGTACTTC. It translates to CASSFRTGGEQYF.

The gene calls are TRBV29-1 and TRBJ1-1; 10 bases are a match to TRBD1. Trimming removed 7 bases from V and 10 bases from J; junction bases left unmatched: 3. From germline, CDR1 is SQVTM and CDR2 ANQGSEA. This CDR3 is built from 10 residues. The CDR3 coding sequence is TGCAGCGCTGGGGACAGGGGAGCTTTCTTT. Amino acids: CSAGDRGAFF.

This CDR3 reads CASSLGQGLTEAFF. CDR3 in DNA: TGTGCCAGCAGTTTAGGACAGGGGCTAACTGAAGCTTTCTTT. The V and J genes are TRBV12-3 or TRBV12-4 and TRBJ1-1; TRBD1 agrees at 8 bases. With 1 base clipped from V and 5 bases from J, the junction kept 3 bases outside the gene matches. The length of the CDR3 is 14 residues.